This T cell receptor (beta chain) was recorded in a study of tumor and adjacent non-tumor tissue in lung cancer. The template was RNA from unsorted bulk tissue. This non-tumor lung sample came from over 3 cm beyond the tumor edge. Three rounds of nested PCR, following a modified ARM-PCR protocol, produced the TCRbeta library. TCRdb re-derived calls from the multiplex PCR reads in MiXCR, one entry per CDR3 protein. This sample has some 99,000 distinct CDR3 sequences, with about 65% found just once. The CDR3 sequence is 14 residues long. Germline V CDR1 and CDR2: SGHNT, YENEEA. A remark on this clonotype: The conserved phenylalanine or tryptophan normally closing the CDR3 is absent here, so this likely arose from a read error.

This clonotype was sampled from a man in his sixties with non-small cell lung cancer. The chain carries TRBV11-3 and TRBJ2-1; 9 bases map to TRBD2. The source material was distant non-tumor lung tissue. CDR3 protein: CPSSWEGLANGQFS. CDR3 bases: TGTCCCAGCAGCTGGGAAGGACTAGCGAATGGGCAGTTCTCC.